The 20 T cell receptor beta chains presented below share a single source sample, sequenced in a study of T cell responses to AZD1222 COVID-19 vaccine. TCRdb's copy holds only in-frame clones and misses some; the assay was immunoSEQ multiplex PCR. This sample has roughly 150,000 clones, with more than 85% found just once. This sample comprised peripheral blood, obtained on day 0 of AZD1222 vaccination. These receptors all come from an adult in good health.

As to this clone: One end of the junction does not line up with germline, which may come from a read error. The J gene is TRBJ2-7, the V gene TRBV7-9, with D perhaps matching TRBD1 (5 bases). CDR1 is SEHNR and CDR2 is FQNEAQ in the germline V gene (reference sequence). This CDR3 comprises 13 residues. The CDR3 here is CASSDRQSYGQYF. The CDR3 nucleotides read TGTGCCAGCAGCGATAGACAGTCCTACGGGCAGTACTTC. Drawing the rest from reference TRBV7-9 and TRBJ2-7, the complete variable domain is DTGVSQNPRHKITKRGQNVTFRCDPISEHNRLYWYRQTLGQGPEFLTYFQNEAQLEKSRLLSDRFSAERPKGSFSTLEIQRTEQGDSAMYLCASSDRQSYGQYFGPGTRLTVT.

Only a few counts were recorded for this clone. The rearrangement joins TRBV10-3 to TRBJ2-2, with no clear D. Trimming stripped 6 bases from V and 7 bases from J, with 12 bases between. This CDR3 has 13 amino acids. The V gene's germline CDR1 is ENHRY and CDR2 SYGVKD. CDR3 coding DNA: TGTGCCATCAGGTCCCCTTTAGGCGGGGAGCTGTTTTTT. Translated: CAIRSPLGGELFF.

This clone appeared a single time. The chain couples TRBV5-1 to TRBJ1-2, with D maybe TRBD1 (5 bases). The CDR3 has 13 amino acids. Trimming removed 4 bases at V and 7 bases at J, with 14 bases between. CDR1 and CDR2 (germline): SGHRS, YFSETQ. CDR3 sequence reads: CASSPGHSLGYTF. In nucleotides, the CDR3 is TGCGCCAGCAGCCCCGGACATTCGCTTGGCTACACCTTC.

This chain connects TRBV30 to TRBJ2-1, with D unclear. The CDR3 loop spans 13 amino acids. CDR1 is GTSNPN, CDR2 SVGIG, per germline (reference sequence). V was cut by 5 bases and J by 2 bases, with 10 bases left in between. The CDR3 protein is CAWGTYAYNEQFF. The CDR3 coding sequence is TGTGCCTGGGGTACCTATGCCTACAATGAGCAGTTCTTC.

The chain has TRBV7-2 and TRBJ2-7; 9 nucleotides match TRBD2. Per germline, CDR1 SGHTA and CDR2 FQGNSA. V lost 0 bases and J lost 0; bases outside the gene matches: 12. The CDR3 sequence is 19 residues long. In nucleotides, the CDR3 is TGTGCCAGCAGCTTAGCGCGTAGCGGGGGTAATCTGGGCTCCTACGAGCAGTACTTC. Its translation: CASSLARSGGNLGSYEQYF.

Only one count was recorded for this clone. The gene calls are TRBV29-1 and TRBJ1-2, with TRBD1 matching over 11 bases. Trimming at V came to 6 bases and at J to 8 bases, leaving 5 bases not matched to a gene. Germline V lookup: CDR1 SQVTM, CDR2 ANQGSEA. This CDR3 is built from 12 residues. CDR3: CSVPGQGEGYTF. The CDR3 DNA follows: TGCAGCGTCCCGGGACAGGGGGAGGGCTACACCTTC.

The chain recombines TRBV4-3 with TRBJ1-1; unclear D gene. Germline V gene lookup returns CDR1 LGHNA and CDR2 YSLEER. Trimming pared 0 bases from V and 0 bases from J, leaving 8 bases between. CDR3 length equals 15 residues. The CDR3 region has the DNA TGCGCCAGCAGCCAAGATTTAAAGGTGAACACTGAAGCTTTCTTT. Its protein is CASSQDLKVNTEAFF.

The chain's CDR3 is CSVQQGAGEQYF. The CDR3 coding sequence is TGCAGCGTCCAACAGGGCGCTGGCGAGCAGTACTTC. The chain links TRBV29-1 to TRBJ2-7, with a weak D call TRBD1 (6 bases). V was pared by 6 bases and J by 6 bases, with 15 bases between. The germline CDR1 and CDR2 sequences are SQVTM and ANQGSEA. The CDR3 length is 12 residues.

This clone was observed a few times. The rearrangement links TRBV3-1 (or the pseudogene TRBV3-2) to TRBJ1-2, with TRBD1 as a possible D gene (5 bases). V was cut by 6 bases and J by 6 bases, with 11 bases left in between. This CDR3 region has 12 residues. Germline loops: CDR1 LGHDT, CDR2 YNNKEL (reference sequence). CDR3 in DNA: TGTGCCAGCAGTGTCAGGGAAAATGGCTACACCTTC. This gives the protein CASSVRENGYTF.

The CDR3 loop reads CASSFLGEAPYEQYF. DNA of the CDR3: TGTGCCAGCAGCTTCTTGGGGGAGGCACCCTACGAGCAGTACTTC. The J gene is TRBJ2-7, the V gene TRBV7-2; TRBD2 might be the D (6 bases). The V end was cut by 3 bases, the J end by 2 bases, with 14 bases between. This CDR3 region has 15 residues. Germline V gene lookup returns CDR1 SGHTA and CDR2 FQGNSA.

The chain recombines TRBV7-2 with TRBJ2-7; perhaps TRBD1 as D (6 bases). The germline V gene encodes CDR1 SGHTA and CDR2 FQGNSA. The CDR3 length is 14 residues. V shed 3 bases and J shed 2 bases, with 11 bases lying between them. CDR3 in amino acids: CASSFTQGPYEQYF. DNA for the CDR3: TGTGCCAGCAGCTTTACACAGGGCCCCTACGAGCAGTACTTC.

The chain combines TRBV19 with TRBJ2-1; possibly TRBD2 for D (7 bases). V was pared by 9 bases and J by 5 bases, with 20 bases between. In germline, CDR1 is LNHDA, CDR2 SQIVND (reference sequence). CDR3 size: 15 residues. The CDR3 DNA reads TGTGCCAGCGCCCGAAACGGGGGGCAAAACAATGAGCAGTTCTTC. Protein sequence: CASARNGGQNNEQFF.

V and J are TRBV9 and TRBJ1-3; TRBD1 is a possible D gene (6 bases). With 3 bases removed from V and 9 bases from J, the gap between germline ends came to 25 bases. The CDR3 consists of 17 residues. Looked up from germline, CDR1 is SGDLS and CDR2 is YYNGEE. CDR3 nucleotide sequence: TGTGCCAGCAGCGCGCAGGGGCAGAGGCTCCCCCACGGCACCATATATTTT. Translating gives CASSAQGQRLPHGTIYF.

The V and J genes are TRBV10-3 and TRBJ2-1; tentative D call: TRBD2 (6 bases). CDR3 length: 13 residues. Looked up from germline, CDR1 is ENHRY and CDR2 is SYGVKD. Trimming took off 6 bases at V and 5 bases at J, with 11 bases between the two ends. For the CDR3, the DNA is TGTGCCATCAGCCCCTCGGGGGACAATGAGCAGTTCTTC. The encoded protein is CAISPSGDNEQFF.

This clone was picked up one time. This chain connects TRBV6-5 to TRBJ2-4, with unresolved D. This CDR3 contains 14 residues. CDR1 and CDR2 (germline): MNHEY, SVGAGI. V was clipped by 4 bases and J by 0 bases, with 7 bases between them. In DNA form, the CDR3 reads TGTGCCAGCAGTTCCCCCATAGCCAAAAACATTCAGTACTTC. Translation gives CASSSPIAKNIQYF.

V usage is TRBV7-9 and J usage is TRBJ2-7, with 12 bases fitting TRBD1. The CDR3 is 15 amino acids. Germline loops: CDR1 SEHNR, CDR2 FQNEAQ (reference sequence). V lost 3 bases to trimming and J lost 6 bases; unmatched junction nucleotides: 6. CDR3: CASSLGQGALSEQYF. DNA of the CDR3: TGTGCCAGCAGCTTGGGACAGGGGGCGCTTAGCGAGCAGTACTTC.

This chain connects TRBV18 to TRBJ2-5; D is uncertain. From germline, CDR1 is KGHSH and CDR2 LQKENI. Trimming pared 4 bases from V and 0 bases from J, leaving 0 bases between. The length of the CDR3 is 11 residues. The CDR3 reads CASSHQETQYF. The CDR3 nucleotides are TGTGCCAGCTCACACCAAGAGACCCAGTACTTC.

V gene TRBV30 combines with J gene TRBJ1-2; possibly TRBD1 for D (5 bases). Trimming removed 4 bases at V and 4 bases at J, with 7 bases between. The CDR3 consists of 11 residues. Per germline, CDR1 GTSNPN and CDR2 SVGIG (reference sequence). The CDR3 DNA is TGTGCCTGGACGACAGCCTATGGCTACACCTTC. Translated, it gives CAWTTAYGYTF.

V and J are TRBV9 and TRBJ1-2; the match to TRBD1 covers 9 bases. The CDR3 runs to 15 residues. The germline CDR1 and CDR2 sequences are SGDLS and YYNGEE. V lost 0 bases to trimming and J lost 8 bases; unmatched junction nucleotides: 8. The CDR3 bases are TGTGCCAGCAGCGTAGCGGGACAGGGTTTGCGGGGCTACACCTTC. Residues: CASSVAGQGLRGYTF.

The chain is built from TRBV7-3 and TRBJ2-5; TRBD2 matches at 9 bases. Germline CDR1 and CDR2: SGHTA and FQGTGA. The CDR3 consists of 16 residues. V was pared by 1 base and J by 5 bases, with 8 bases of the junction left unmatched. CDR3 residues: CASSLKAGGLGETQYF. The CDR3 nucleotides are TGTGCCAGCAGCTTAAAGGCGGGAGGGCTGGGGGAGACCCAGTACTTC.